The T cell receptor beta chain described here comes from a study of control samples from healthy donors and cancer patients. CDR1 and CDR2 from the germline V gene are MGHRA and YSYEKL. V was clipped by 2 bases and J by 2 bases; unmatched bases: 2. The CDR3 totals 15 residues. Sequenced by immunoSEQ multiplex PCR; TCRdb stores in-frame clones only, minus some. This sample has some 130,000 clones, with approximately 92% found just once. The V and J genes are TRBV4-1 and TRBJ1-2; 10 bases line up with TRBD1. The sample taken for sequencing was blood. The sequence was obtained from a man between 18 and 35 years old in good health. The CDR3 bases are TGCGCCAGCAGCCAATGGGACAGGGGAAACTATGGCTACACCTTC. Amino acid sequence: CASSQWDRGNYGYTF.